These 2 T cell receptor beta chains came from one sample sequenced in a study of cytomegalovirus exposure and HLA in healthy donors (dated by TCRdb to about 2017). Preparation of the library involved the immunoSEQ multiplex PCR assay. What TCRdb holds here is the immuneACCESS table cut down to in-frame rearrangements. Part of the clones is not present; checked against another copy, under half of the missing clones reflect an unresolved V gene, and the others are unexplained. The sample table lists 300,000 to 400,000 clones, roughly 88% of them with a count of one. Under 0.9% of the sample rests with the top ten. Specimen: PBMCs. The receptors stem from a woman under 30 in good health and CMV-seronegative.

The rearrangement links TRBV27 to TRBJ1-2, with TRBD1 identical over 10 bases. The germline V gene encodes CDR1 MNHEY and CDR2 SMNVEV (reference sequence). The V and J ends lost 8 bases and 6 bases, in that order; junction bases with no gene match: 3. CDR3 length: 12 amino acids. The CDR3 here is CASRQGAHGYTF. The DNA for the CDR3 is TGTGCCAGCCGACAGGGGGCTCATGGCTACACCTTC.

V is TRBV10-1 and J is TRBJ2-3, with a tentative D call TRBD2 (6 bases). This CDR3 is built from 15 residues. Germline CDR1 reads WNHNN; CDR2 reads SYGVQD (reference sequence). Trimming removed 4 bases at V and 4 bases at J, with 15 bases between. The CDR3, as DNA: TGCGCCAGCAGTGCTGGGGGAGGTGGGGCAGATACGCAGTATTTT. Amino acid sequence: CASSAGGGGADTQYF.